This TCR beta chain was obtained from a study of blood T cells in healthy people across ages. The study, taken as a whole, reports: Changes seen in expanded clonotypes were possibly confounded by donor CMV status left unknown.

Germline CDR1 is DFQATT and CDR2 is SNEGSKA (reference sequence). This CDR3 has 12 amino acids. After removal of 5 bases from V and 4 bases from J, the junction contained 5 bases not matched to a gene. There were at least 5.5 micrograms of total RNA extracted from every sample. With a J-beta primer mix and a sample-barcoded 5' primer, a second PCR ran about 7 to 12 cycles. TCRdb redid the calling of the 5' RACE reads with MiXCR, one entry per CDR3 protein. In the table there are around 1,500,000 distinct CDR3 sequences, over 25% of which are singletons. This clonotype was seen repeatedly, ten times or more. Its antigen is as yet unknown.

The rearrangement joins TRBV20-1 to TRBJ2-7; 7 nucleotides match TRBD1. This TCR derives from a woman in her thirties in good health. The sample taken for sequencing was blood. DNA for the CDR3: TGCAGTGCTGGCCTACAGGGGTACGAGCAGTACTTC. Amino acid sequence: CSAGLQGYEQYF.